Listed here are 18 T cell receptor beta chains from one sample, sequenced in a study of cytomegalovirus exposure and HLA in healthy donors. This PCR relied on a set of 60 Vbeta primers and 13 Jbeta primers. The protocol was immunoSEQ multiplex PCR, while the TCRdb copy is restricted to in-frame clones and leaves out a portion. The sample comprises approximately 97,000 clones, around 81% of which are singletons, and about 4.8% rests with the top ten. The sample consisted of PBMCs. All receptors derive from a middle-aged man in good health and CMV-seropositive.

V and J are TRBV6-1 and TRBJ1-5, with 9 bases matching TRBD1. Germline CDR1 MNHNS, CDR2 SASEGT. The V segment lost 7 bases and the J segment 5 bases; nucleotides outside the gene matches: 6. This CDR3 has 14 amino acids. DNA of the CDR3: TGTGCCAGCACCAGCGGACAGGGGTATCAGCCCCAGCATTTT. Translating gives CASTSGQGYQPQHF.

This CDR3 reads CAWSWSPRSPDTQYF. DNA for the CDR3: TGTGCCTGGAGTTGGAGTCCGAGGTCCCCAGATACGCAGTATTTT. This chain joins TRBV30 and TRBJ2-3; D not certain. CDR1 is GTSNPN, CDR2 SVGIG, per germline (reference sequence). The CDR3 sequence is 15 residues long. The V gene lost 2 bases and the J gene lost 4 bases, with 16 bases spanning the gap.

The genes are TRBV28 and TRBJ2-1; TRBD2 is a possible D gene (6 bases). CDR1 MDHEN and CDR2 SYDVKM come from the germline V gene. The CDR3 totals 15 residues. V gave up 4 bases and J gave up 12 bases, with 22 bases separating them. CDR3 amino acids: CASSSNGLQAPRQFF. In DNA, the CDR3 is TGTGCCAGCAGTTCTAATGGACTACAAGCCCCAAGGCAGTTCTTC.

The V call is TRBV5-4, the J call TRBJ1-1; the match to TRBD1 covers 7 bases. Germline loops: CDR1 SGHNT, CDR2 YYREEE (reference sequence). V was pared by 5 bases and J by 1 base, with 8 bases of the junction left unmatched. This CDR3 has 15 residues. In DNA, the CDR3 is TGTGCCAGCAGGAACAGACAGGGCTCGAACACTGAAGCTTTCTTT. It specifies CASRNRQGSNTEAFF.

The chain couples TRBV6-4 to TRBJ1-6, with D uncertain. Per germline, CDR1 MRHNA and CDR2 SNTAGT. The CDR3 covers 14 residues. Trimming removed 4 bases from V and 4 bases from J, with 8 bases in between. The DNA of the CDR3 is TGTGCCAGCAGTGTCCAACTTTATAATTCACCCCTCCACTTT. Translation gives CASSVQLYNSPLHF.

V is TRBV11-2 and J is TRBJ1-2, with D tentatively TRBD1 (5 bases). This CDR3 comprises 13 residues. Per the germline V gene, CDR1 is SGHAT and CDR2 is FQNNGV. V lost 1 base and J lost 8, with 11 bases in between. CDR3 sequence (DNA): TGTGCCAGCAGCTTAGGGGGGGTTCCCGGCTACACCTTC. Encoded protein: CASSLGGVPGYTF. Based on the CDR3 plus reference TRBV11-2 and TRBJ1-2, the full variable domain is EAGVAQSPRYKIIEKRQSVAFWCNPISGHATLYWYQQILGQGPKLLIQFQNNGVVDDSQLPKDRFSAERLKGVDSTLKIQPAKLEDSAVYLCASSLGGVPGYTFGSGTRLTVV.

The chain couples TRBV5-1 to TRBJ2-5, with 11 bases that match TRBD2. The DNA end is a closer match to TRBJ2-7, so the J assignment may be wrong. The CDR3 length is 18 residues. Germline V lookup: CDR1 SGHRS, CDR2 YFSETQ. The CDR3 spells CASSLTTSGGLSSYEQYF. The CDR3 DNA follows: TGCGCCAGCAGCTTGACCACTAGCGGGGGCTTATCCTCCTACGAGCAGTACTTC.

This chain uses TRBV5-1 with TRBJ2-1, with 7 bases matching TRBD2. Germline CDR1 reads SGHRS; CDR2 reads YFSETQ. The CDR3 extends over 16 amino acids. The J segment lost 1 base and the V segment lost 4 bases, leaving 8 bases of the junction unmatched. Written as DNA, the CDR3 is TGCGCCAGCAGCAGGGGCCCTAGCGGTTCCTACAATGAGCAGTTCTTC. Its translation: CASSRGPSGSYNEQFF.

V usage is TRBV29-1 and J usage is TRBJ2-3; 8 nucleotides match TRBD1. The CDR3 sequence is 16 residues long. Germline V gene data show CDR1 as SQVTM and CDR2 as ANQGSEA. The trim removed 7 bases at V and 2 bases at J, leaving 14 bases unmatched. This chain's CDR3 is CSARTGNVYFTDTQYF. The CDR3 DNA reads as TGCAGCGCAAGGACAGGGAATGTTTATTTCACAGATACGCAGTATTTT.

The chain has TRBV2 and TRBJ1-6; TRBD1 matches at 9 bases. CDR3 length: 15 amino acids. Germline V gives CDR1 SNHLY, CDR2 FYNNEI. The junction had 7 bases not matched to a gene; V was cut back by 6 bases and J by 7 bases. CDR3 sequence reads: CASSGGTGWNSPLHF. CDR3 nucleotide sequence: TGTGCCAGCAGCGGGGGGACAGGGTGGAATTCACCCCTCCACTTT.

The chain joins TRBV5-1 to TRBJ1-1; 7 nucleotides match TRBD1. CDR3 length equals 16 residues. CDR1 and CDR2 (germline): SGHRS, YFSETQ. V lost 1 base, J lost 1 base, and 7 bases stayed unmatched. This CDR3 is CASSLTSGQANTEAFF. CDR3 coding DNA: TGCGCCAGCAGCTTGACCTCTGGACAGGCGAACACTGAAGCTTTCTTT.

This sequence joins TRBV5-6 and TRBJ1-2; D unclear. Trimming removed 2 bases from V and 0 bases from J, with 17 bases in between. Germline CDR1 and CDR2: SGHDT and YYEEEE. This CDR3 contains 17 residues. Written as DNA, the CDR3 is TGTGCCAGCAGCTTTCCGGGGTTGGGGTCAGCTAACTATGGCTACACCTTC. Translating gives CASSFPGLGSANYGYTF.

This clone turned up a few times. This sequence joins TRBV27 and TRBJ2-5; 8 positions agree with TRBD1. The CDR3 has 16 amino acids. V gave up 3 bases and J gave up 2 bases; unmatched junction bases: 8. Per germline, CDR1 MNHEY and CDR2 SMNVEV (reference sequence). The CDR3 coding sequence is TGTGCCAGCAGTTTGGTGGCAGGGGGCCTACAAGAGACCCAGTACTTC. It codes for CASSLVAGGLQETQYF.

The CDR3 is CAWSVTDTDTQYF. The CDR3 nucleotides are TGTGCCTGGAGTGTTACAGACACAGATACGCAGTATTTT. The gene calls are TRBV30 and TRBJ2-3; no firm D call. V was cut by 0 bases and J by 2 bases, with 6 bases left in between. Germline CDR1 is GTSNPN and CDR2 is SVGIG (reference sequence). CDR3 length equals 13 residues.

The CDR3 DNA sequence: TGCGCCAGCAGCCAGACCGGACAGGGGGCTTTACTACATGGCTACACCTTC. This encodes CASSQTGQGALLHGYTF. V and J are TRBV4-1 and TRBJ1-2, with 11 positions matching TRBD1. Germline lookup yields CDR1 MGHRA and CDR2 YSYEKL. This CDR3 has 17 amino acids. Germline trimming cut 3 bases from V and 6 bases from J; bases unmatched to any gene: 12.

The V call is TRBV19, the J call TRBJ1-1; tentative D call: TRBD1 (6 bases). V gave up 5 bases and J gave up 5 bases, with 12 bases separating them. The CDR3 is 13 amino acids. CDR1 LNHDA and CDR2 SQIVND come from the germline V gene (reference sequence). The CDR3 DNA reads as TGTGCCAGTAGTGCGTCAGGGGTGACTGAAGCTTTCTTT. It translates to CASSASGVTEAFF.

For the CDR3, the DNA is TGTGCCAGCAGATTCCTAGCGGGGGGGCGGGAGACCCAGTACTTC. Protein sequence: CASRFLAGGRETQYF. The chain employs TRBV6-5 and TRBJ2-5, with TRBD2 identical over 12 bases. The CDR3 has 15 residues. V gave up 6 bases and J gave up 5 bases; unmatched junction bases: 7. Per germline, CDR1 MNHEY and CDR2 SVGAGI.

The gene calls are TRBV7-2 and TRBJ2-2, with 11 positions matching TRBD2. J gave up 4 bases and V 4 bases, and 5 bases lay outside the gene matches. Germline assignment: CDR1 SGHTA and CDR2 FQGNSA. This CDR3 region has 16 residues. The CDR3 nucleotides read TGTGCCAGCAGCTATAGCGGGGGGGCCACCACCGGGGAGCTGTTTTTT. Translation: CASSYSGGATTGELFF.